The clone carrying this TCR beta chain showed up just once. With V trimmed by 5 bases and J by 5 bases, 4 bases remained unmatched. Germline V gene sequence: CDR1 LNHNV, CDR2 YYDKDF (reference sequence). This CDR3 comprises 14 residues. This specimen belongs to a study of blood T cell repertoires in COVID-19. The overall study: Samples taken during acute and convalescent COVID-19 were collected in the United States, Italy and Spain.

The data were produced by immunoSEQ multiplex PCR, yet TCRdb's version contains in-frame clones alone and is incomplete. The data show about 200,000 clones, 80% to 90% seen once. The sequence was collected from a man between 25 and 39 years old who had recovered from COVID-19. The chain combines TRBV15 with TRBJ1-3, with 9 bases aligning to TRBD1. Sequenced: PBMCs or T cells enriched from blood (not recorded which). The CDR3 sequence: CATSGTGGRNTIYF. The CDR3 region has the DNA TGTGCCACCAGCGGTACAGGGGGCCGAAACACCATATATTTT. The whole variable domain, remainder taken from reference TRBV15 and TRBJ1-3, is DAMVIQNPRYQVTQFGKPVTLSCSQTLNHNVMYWYQQKSSQAPKLLFHYYDKDFNNEADTPDNFQSRRPNTSFCFLDIRSPGLGDTAMYLCATSGTGGRNTIYFGEGSWLTVV.